The sequence of this T cell receptor (beta chain) was determined in a study of regulatory T cells in long-lasting Graves disease. This clonotype has more than one count but fewer than ten. What it recognizes is unknown. Construction of the TCR beta libraries employed iRepertoire HTBI primers in conjunction with Arm-PCR of CDR3 regions. TCRdb recomputed calls from the multiplex PCR reads with MiXCR, one row per CDR3 protein. The sample contains a few hundred thousand distinct CDR3 sequences, less than 25% of which appear only once. Germline V gene lookup returns CDR1 SGHDT and CDR2 YYEEEE. The V gene end was trimmed by 0 bases and the J gene end by 2 bases; junction bases not matched to a gene: 9. The CDR3 has 17 residues. Stated time point: persistent/refractory GD, antithyroid drugs over 5 years with positive TRAb. The TCR library was prepared using RNA isolated from PBMCs. Study outcomes and limitations: Sample size was small, which may have lowered accuracy.

The V and J genes are TRBV5-6 and TRBJ1-2, with 8 bases fitting TRBD1. The material was peripheral blood mononuclear cells (PBMCs), obtained when the disease was refractory, from a patient treated with antithyroid drugs. The sequence derives from a female donor with Graves disease. CDR3 in amino acids: CASSLAGGRGPNYGYTF. CDR3 nucleotide sequence: TGTGCCAGCAGCTTGGCCGGGGGCAGGGGGCCGAACTATGGCTACACCTTC.